This entry lists 21 T cell receptor beta chains sequenced from one sample in a study of beta chain features in type 1 diabetes. The entirety of the isolated RNA underwent reverse transcription, so expressed TCRB transcripts were sequenced. Sequencing was performed with immunoSEQ multiplex PCR; in TCRdb, only in-frame clones are kept and a portion is missing. The table includes under 250,000 clones, roughly 14% detected once. The sample taken for sequencing was naive CD4+ T cells from blood. These receptors were taken from a woman in her 40s in good health.

This clone was counted between two and nine times. The gene calls are TRBV9 and TRBJ2-2; 7 bases match TRBD2. The CDR3 runs 14 residues. Germline V gives CDR1 SGDLS, CDR2 YYNGEE. Trimming at V came to 3 bases and at J to 5 bases, leaving 4 bases not matched to a gene. CDR3 amino acids: CASSGRGRTGELFF. CDR3 coding DNA: TGTGCCAGCAGCGGGCGGGGGAGGACCGGGGAGCTGTTTTTT.

This clone has a handful of counts. The chain is built from TRBV7-2 and TRBJ1-1; tentatively, D is TRBD1 (6 bases). CDR1 SGHTA and CDR2 FQGNSA come from the germline V gene. Trimming removed 1 base at V and 4 bases at J, with 10 bases between. CDR3 length equals 14 residues. CDR3 DNA sequence: TGTGCCAGCAGCTTAGTGGGAGGGGGCACTGAAGCTTTCTTT. Translated: CASSLVGGGTEAFF.

This clone was detected a few times. In DNA, the CDR3 is TGTGCCAGTAGTATTATCAGGGGGCTCGAGCAGTACTTC. Translating gives CASSIIRGLEQYF. The chain couples TRBV19 to TRBJ2-7; the match to TRBD1 covers 8 bases. Per germline, CDR1 LNHDA and CDR2 SQIVND (reference sequence). With 3 bases clipped from V and 6 bases from J, the junction kept 4 bases outside the gene matches. This CDR3 contains 13 residues. Supplemented by reference TRBV19 and TRBJ2-7, the full variable domain reads DGGITQSPKYLFRKEGQNVTLSCEQNLNHDAMYWYRQDPGQGLRLIYYSQIVNDFQKGDIAEGYSVSREKKESFPLTVTSAQKNPTAFYLCASSIIRGLEQYFGPGTRLTVT.

This clone was detected once. The rearrangement links TRBV7-9 to TRBJ1-4; 8 bases are shared with TRBD1. Germline trimming cut 6 bases from V and 5 bases from J; bases unmatched to any gene: 8. Germline V gene lookup returns CDR1 SEHNR and CDR2 FQNEAQ (reference sequence). This CDR3 region has 15 residues. The CDR3, as DNA: TGTGCCAGCAGACTCCTTGGGACAGGCAATGAAAAACTGTTTTTT. It translates to CASRLLGTGNEKLFF.

V gene TRBV7-2 combines with J gene TRBJ1-2, with TRBD1 as a possible D gene (5 bases). The CDR3 is 12 amino acids. Deletions cut 6 bases from V and 5 bases from J, with 10 bases between. In germline, CDR1 is SGHTA, CDR2 FQGNSA. The CDR3 protein is CASSDSQYGYTF. CDR3 nucleotide sequence: TGTGCCAGCAGTGACAGTCAATATGGCTACACCTTC.

A few counts support this clone. The chain recombines TRBV28 with TRBJ1-2; maybe TRBD1 (5 bases). CDR1 is MDHEN, CDR2 SYDVKM, per germline. CDR3 length: 13 amino acids. V was clipped by 5 bases and J by 6 bases, with 13 bases between them. CDR3 DNA sequence: TGTGCCAGCAGTGGGGGGAGACGGGATGGCTACACCTTC. Translating gives CASSGGRRDGYTF.

The V gene is TRBV19, the J gene TRBJ1-1; D call uncertain. The V and J ends lost 6 bases and 1 base respectively, with 12 bases between them. The CDR3 is 14 residues long. Looked up from germline, CDR1 is LNHDA and CDR2 is SQIVND (reference sequence). The CDR3 DNA reads TGTGCCAGTAGGCATTATTCGGGGAACACTGAAGCTTTCTTT. This gives the protein CASRHYSGNTEAFF.

This clone was picked up a small number of times. The chain links TRBV7-2 to TRBJ2-7; D possibly corresponds to TRBD2 (6 bases). The CDR3 consists of 14 residues. The germline V gene encodes CDR1 SGHTA and CDR2 FQGNSA. Trimming cost V 2 bases and J 2 bases, with 10 bases left between them. The CDR3 sequence: CASSLNAGTYEQYF. CDR3 nucleotides: TGTGCCAGCAGCTTAAACGCGGGGACCTACGAGCAGTACTTC.

The rearrangement links TRBV5-1 to TRBJ2-7; 7 bases line up with TRBD1. Losses at the gene ends were 1 base for V and 7 bases for J; bases not matched to a gene: 8. CDR1 SGHRS and CDR2 YFSETQ come from the germline V gene. The CDR3 loop spans 14 amino acids. The DNA for the CDR3 is TGCGCCAGCAGCTTGTCGGGACAGCCTAGGGAGCAGTACTTC. Encoded protein: CASSLSGQPREQYF.

The V and J genes are TRBV23-1 and TRBJ2-7, with a possible D match to TRBD1 (5 bases). TRBV23-1 is classed as an ORF, of uncertain function. Trimming removed 0 bases from V and 2 bases from J, with 23 bases in between. The CDR3 has 19 residues. CDR3 region: CASSQSSPSLQGETYEQYF. As DNA, the CDR3 is TGCGCCAGCAGTCAATCATCGCCTAGTCTCCAGGGCGAGACCTACGAGCAGTACTTC.

This chain joins TRBV5-4 and TRBJ2-3; D is perhaps TRBD2 (5 bases). The CDR3 is made up of 16 amino acids. Germline V CDR1 and CDR2: SGHNT, YYREEE (reference sequence). The ends were cut back, 5 bases at V and 0 bases at J, with 16 bases in the middle. Written as DNA, the CDR3 is TGTGCCAGCAGTTCGAACCGGGGAGCCAGCACAGATACGCAGTATTTT. Translating gives CASSSNRGASTDTQYF. Full variable domain (remainder filled in from reference TRBV5-4 and TRBJ2-3): ETGVTQSPTHLIKTRGQQVTLRCSSQSGHNTVSWYQQALGQGPQFIFQYYREEENGRGNFPPRFSGLQFPNYSSELNVNALELDDSALYLCASSSNRGASTDTQYFGPGTRLTVL.

The V gene is TRBV5-6, the J gene TRBJ2-1, with D maybe TRBD2 (7 bases). The germline CDR1 and CDR2 sequences are SGHDT and YYEEEE. The CDR3 consists of 16 residues. Trimming removed 1 base at V and 0 bases at J, with 11 bases between. CDR3 in DNA: TGTGCCAGCAGCTTGCTGGCGGGGGCCTCCTACAATGAGCAGTTCTTC. Protein: CASSLLAGASYNEQFF.

The chain combines TRBV6-1 with TRBJ1-6, with 8 bases lining up with TRBD1. Trimming removed 3 bases from V and 3 bases from J; junction bases left unmatched: 7. Germline V lookup: CDR1 MNHNS, CDR2 SASEGT. This CDR3 has 17 amino acids. Here the CDR3 reads CASSEARDRNYNSPLHF. DNA for the CDR3: TGTGCCAGCAGTGAGGCTCGGGACAGGAACTATAATTCACCCCTCCACTTT.

This clone has only a few counts. This CDR3 reads CASSPRTGGNEQYF. The CDR3 nucleotides are TGTGCCAGCAGCCCTCGGACAGGGGGCAACGAGCAGTACTTC. The chain combines TRBV7-2 with TRBJ2-7; 11 nucleotides match TRBD1. The J segment lost 5 bases and the V segment lost 5 bases, leaving 5 bases of the junction unmatched. Looked up from germline, CDR1 is SGHTA and CDR2 is FQGNSA. The length of the CDR3 is 14 residues.

The chain recombines TRBV7-2 with TRBJ2-2; no clear D. The CDR3 loop spans 16 amino acids. Trimming took off 1 base at V and 0 bases at J, with 9 bases between the two ends. The V gene's germline CDR1 is SGHTA and CDR2 FQGNSA. Written as DNA, the CDR3 is TGTGCCAGCAGCTTAGAACCTACGGCGAACACCGGGGAGCTGTTTTTT. Translated: CASSLEPTANTGELFF.

This chain joins TRBV18 and TRBJ2-5, with D perhaps matching TRBD2 (5 bases). The V end was cut by 2 bases, the J end by 2 bases, with 9 bases between. Looked up from germline, CDR1 is KGHSH and CDR2 is LQKENI. The CDR3 covers 14 residues. CDR3 sequence reads: CASSPTGLQETQYF. The CDR3 coding sequence is TGTGCCAGCTCACCAACGGGATTACAAGAGACCCAGTACTTC.

CDR3 in amino acids: CATGGTTYQETQYF. For the CDR3, the DNA is TGTGCCACAGGGGGCACTACGTACCAAGAGACCCAGTACTTC. This chain uses TRBV2 with TRBJ2-5, with 8 positions matching TRBD1. This CDR3 spans 14 amino acids. Germline-derived CDR1 and CDR2 are SNHLY and FYNNEI. Trimming cost V 10 bases and J 0 bases; bases outside gene matches: 7.

There are a few counts of this clone. The chain combines TRBV14 with TRBJ2-1; 7 positions agree with TRBD1. The CDR3 covers 14 residues. V lost 3 bases, J lost 10 bases, and 9 bases stayed unmatched. In germline, CDR1 is SGHDN, CDR2 FVKESK. CDR3 protein: CASSQFQQGREQFF. Written as DNA, the CDR3 is TGTGCCAGCAGCCAGTTTCAACAGGGGCGGGAGCAGTTCTTC.

The rearrangement links TRBV29-1 to TRBJ2-3, with 12 bases lining up with TRBD2. The germline gives CDR1 SQVTM, CDR2 ANQGSEA. V gave up 6 bases and J gave up 1 base; unmatched junction bases: 5. The CDR3 is 15 amino acids. DNA for the CDR3: TGCAGCGTAGGTCCTAGCGGGGGGGGCACAGATACGCAGTATTTT. Translated, it gives CSVGPSGGGTDTQYF.

This clone was picked up a small number of times. The chain joins TRBV7-2 to TRBJ1-6; D not certain. V was pared by 1 base and J by 10 bases, with 11 bases between. The CDR3 length is 14 residues. Germline lookup yields CDR1 SGHTA and CDR2 FQGNSA. The CDR3 coding sequence is TGTGCCAGCAGCTTAGTCCACTTCGAATCACCCCTCCACTTT. This sequence encodes CASSLVHFESPLHF.

The V gene is TRBV27, the J gene TRBJ2-1; 9 bases match TRBD1. Unmatched junction bases numbered 10, after V lost 0 bases and J lost 7 bases. CDR1 and CDR2 from the germline V gene are MNHEY and SMNVEV (reference sequence). The CDR3 has 17 amino acids. CDR3: CASSLSPGQGVENEQFF. Written as DNA, the CDR3 is TGTGCCAGCAGTTTATCGCCGGGACAGGGAGTAGAAAATGAGCAGTTCTTC.